This is a list of T cell receptor beta chains from one sample in a study of T-cell reconstitution after alpha-beta-depleted transplantation in children. MiXCR, run by TCRdb on the PCR reads, gives a single entry per CDR3 protein. This sample has roughly 500,000 distinct CDR3 sequences, with about 17% found just once. The sample was PBMCs from the stem cell graft donor, taken from the stem cell graft. These receptors came from a human donor who donated a stem cell graft to a child with acute lymphoblastic leukemia. The CDR3 runs from the conserved cysteine through the conserved F or W. D genes are given only for firm matches. Clone sizes are given selectively: once, few, many, or a class where the clone is expanded.

D gene	clone size	V gene	J gene	CDR3 protein	CDR3 DNA
NA	NA	TRBV9	TRBJ2-1	CVSSGITSSYNEQFF	TGTGTCAGCAGCGGAATTACTAGTTCCTACAATGAGCAGTTCTTC
NA	few	TRBV12-3/TRBV12-4	TRBJ2-5	CASSDPKETQYF	TGTGCCAGCAGCGATCCCAAAGAGACCCAGTACTTC
NA	few	TRBV15	TRBJ1-5	CATSSATGLQPQHF	TGTGCCACCAGCAGTGCTACAGGCTTACAGCCCCAGCATTTT
TRBD2	NA	TRBV12-3/TRBV12-4	TRBJ2-1	CASSLKVSREGSEQFF	TGTGCCAGCAGTCTTAAGGTTTCGCGGGAGGGCAGTGAGCAGTTCTTC
NA	NA	TRBV27	TRBJ2-4	CASSFGDIQYF	TGTGCCAGCAGTTTTGGGGACATTCAGTACTTC
NA	few	TRBV12-3/TRBV12-4	TRBJ2-7	CASSTPPHEQYF	TGTGCCAGCAGTACTCCTCCCCACGAGCAGTACTTC
TRBD1	NA	TRBV29-1	TRBJ1-1	CSGWDRLNTEAFF	TGCAGCGGGTGGGACAGGCTGAACACTGAAGCTTTCTTT
NA	NA	TRBV22-1	TRBJ2-1	CPVGEGHNEQFF	TGCCCGGTGGGGGAGGGCCACAATGAGCAGTTCTTC
TRBD1	NA	TRBV30	TRBJ2-2	CAWRQEQGTTRGGRELFF	TGTGCCTGGAGACAGGAACAGGGGACGACCCGTGGGGGCCGGGAGCTGTTTTTT
NA	NA	TRBV29-1	TRBJ2-2	CSVDYTGELFF	TGCAGCGTTGACTACACCGGGGAGCTGTTTTTT